A selection of T cell receptor beta chains follows, all from one sample in a study of cytomegalovirus exposure and HLA in healthy donors. Clones were sequenced by immunoSEQ multiplex PCR, and TCRdb holds only the in-frame ones, with some missing. The profile covers about 180,000 clones, with roughly nine tenths appearing a single time and roughly 3% taken by the ten largest. The sample consisted of PBMCs. The receptors come from a young man in good health and CMV-seropositive. Each CDR3 is given without its conserved first and last residue. D genes are given only for firm matches.

>.|TRBJ2-1|TRBV25-1
ASSRSYNEQF
>.|TRBJ2-7|TRBV5-6
ASSFMTSLHEQY
>.|TRBJ1-5|TRBV18
ASSPRGFGNQPQH
>.|TRBJ1-2|TRBV6-6
ASRVGENYGYT
>.|TRBJ2-7|TRBV5-1
ASSDGGAVFYEQY
>.|TRBJ1-2|TRBV28
ASSLWLGSGNGYT
>.|TRBJ1-2|TRBV7-2
ASSSTSGNYGYT
>.|TRBJ2-5|TRBV2
ASSVEGAQWETQY
>TRBD1|TRBJ1-2|TRBV10-2
ASRVSGTGDNYGYT
>TRBD2|TRBJ2-2|TRBV7-6
ASSLTAGAGELF